A single sample is the source of the 18 T cell receptor beta chains below, sequenced in a study of beta chain features in type 1 diabetes. Expressed TCRB transcripts were sequenced after all isolated RNA was converted to cDNA. The repertoire was sequenced with immunoSEQ multiplex PCR; TCRdb's copy has only in-frame clones and lacks some. The table has roughly 450,000 clones, about 14% seen once. Sequencing used naive CD4+ T cells from blood. Receptors were obtained from a man between 25 and 39 years old in good health.

The rearrangement links TRBV30 to TRBJ2-1, with 8 positions matching TRBD2. The CDR3 runs to 14 residues. Per the germline V gene, CDR1 is GTSNPN and CDR2 is SVGIG (reference sequence). Germline trimming cut 0 bases from V and 6 bases from J; bases unmatched to any gene: 4. The CDR3, as DNA: TGTGCCTGGAGTGTAGAACTAGCGGTCAATGAGCAGTTCTTC. Amino acid sequence: CAWSVELAVNEQFF.

The chain recombines TRBV18 with TRBJ2-3; 8 bases fit TRBD2. The CDR3 runs 14 residues. Germline-derived CDR1 and CDR2 are KGHSH and LQKENI. V was pared by 6 bases and J by 4 bases, with 6 bases of the junction left unmatched. CDR3 loop: CASSRGGAPDTQYF. DNA of the CDR3: TGTGCCAGCTCCCGGGGGGGAGCTCCAGATACGCAGTATTTT.

V is TRBV6-5 and J is TRBJ2-3; D may be TRBD2 (6 bases). The CDR3 runs 12 residues. Trimming took 8 bases from V and 2 from J, leaving 8 bases between them. Germline V CDR1 and CDR2: MNHEY, SVGAGI. DNA of the CDR3: TGTGCCAGCGGGCGGGACACAGATACGCAGTATTTT. Protein sequence: CASGRDTDTQYF.

The gene calls are TRBV18 and TRBJ2-6; no firm D call. The CDR3 is made up of 12 amino acids. With 11 bases removed from V and 0 bases from J, the gap between germline ends came to 5 bases. Germline CDR1 is KGHSH and CDR2 is LQKENI. CDR3: CAGSSGANVLTF. CDR3 DNA sequence: TGTGCCGGAAGCTCTGGGGCCAACGTCCTGACTTTC.

The chain carries TRBV6-5 and TRBJ2-4; D remains ambiguous. Trimming took 7 bases from V and 6 from J, leaving 16 bases between them. The CDR3 loop spans 14 amino acids. Looked up from germline, CDR1 is MNHEY and CDR2 is SVGAGI. For the CDR3, the DNA is TGTGCCAGCAAAGCCGGACCCTACCCAAACATTCAGTACTTC. This codes for CASKAGPYPNIQYF.

This chain uses TRBV4-2 with TRBJ1-6; D uncertain. Trimming removed 2 bases at V and 7 bases at J, with 9 bases between. CDR3 length: 14 residues. Per the germline V gene, CDR1 is LGHNA and CDR2 is YNFKEQ. CDR3 protein: CASSQSTFNSPLHF. DNA for the CDR3: TGTGCCAGCAGCCAATCAACTTTCAATTCACCCCTCCACTTT.

This clone was observed a handful of times. This rearrangement joins TRBV9 to TRBJ1-2; 9 nucleotides agree with TRBD1. V lost 0 bases, J lost 1 base, and 4 bases stayed unmatched. CDR1 SGDLS and CDR2 YYNGEE come from the germline V gene. There are 16 residues in the CDR3. CDR3 coding DNA: TGTGCCAGCAGCGTAGCTTGGGACAGGGTTAACTATGGCTACACCTTC. This encodes CASSVAWDRVNYGYTF.

The J gene is TRBJ2-3, the V gene TRBV19; D might be TRBD1 (6 bases). Germline V lookup: CDR1 LNHDA, CDR2 SQIVND (reference sequence). Trimming took 4 bases from V and 5 from J, leaving 10 bases between them. This CDR3 spans 13 amino acids. The CDR3 loop reads CASSTQQGDTQYF. CDR3 coding DNA: TGTGCCAGTAGTACACAACAGGGAGATACGCAGTATTTT.

This clone was seen more than once but under ten times. The rearrangement links TRBV4-2 to TRBJ2-3, with D uncertain. V was clipped by 3 bases and J by 2 bases, with 9 bases between them. Germline-derived CDR1 and CDR2 are LGHNA and YNFKEQ. CDR3 length equals 14 residues. CDR3 nucleotide sequence: TGTGCCAGCAGCCAGTCATCCGCCACAGATACGCAGTATTTT. As protein: CASSQSSATDTQYF.

This clone has a handful of counts. Other DNA sequences in this sample translate to the same CDR3. The chain links TRBV18 to TRBJ2-5; perhaps D is TRBD1 or TRBD2 (5 bases each). The germline V and J ends were trimmed by 2 bases and 5 bases, with 9 bases remaining between them. This CDR3 is built from 13 residues. Germline CDR1 and CDR2: KGHSH and LQKENI. The CDR3 DNA reads as TGTGCCAGCTCACCAGGGACGCAGGAGACCCAGTACTTC. Amino acids: CASSPGTQETQYF.

This clone was seen only a few times. The CDR3 DNA is TGTGCCTGGAGTGCTCGAAGACTAGCGGAATACAATGAGCAGTTCTTC. This encodes CAWSARRLAEYNEQFF. The chain combines TRBV30 with TRBJ2-1; 9 positions agree with TRBD2. This CDR3 is built from 16 residues. Trimming removed 1 base from V and 4 bases from J; junction bases left unmatched: 8. Germline lookup yields CDR1 GTSNPN and CDR2 SVGIG (reference sequence).

This chain connects TRBV27 to TRBJ2-1; 11 nucleotides line up with TRBD2. J lost 5 bases, V lost 1 base, and 4 bases had no gene match. This CDR3 is built from 16 residues. Looked up from germline, CDR1 is MNHEY and CDR2 is SMNVEV (reference sequence). The CDR3, as DNA: TGTGCCAGCAGTTTATACCCTAGCGGGGGGAACAATGAGCAGTTCTTC. It codes for CASSLYPSGGNNEQFF.

To note about this clone: Because the CDR3's place on the DNA is in doubt, the DNA is left out and the CDR3 is given as listed by TCRdb. The gene calls are TRBV27 and TRBJ2-5; TRBD1, the table's D call, lacks a check against the DNA. The V gene's germline CDR1 is MNHEY and CDR2 SMNVEV (reference sequence). The length of the CDR3 is 16 amino acids, counting both ends. The CDR3 loop is CASSSSTGGFGETQYF.

V usage is TRBV7-9 and J usage is TRBJ2-7; the D is unclear. The CDR3 loop spans 12 amino acids. Deletions cut 1 base from V and 2 bases from J, with 3 bases between. The germline gives CDR1 SEHNR, CDR2 FQNEAQ (reference sequence). The CDR3 nucleotides read TGTGCCAGCAGCTTAGGCGCCTACGAGCAGTACGTC. Amino acids: CASSLGAYEQYV.

V and J are TRBV7-9 and TRBJ2-7; TRBD2 might be the D (6 bases). V was cut by 6 bases and J by 1 base, with 16 bases left in between. Germline V gene sequence: CDR1 SEHNR, CDR2 FQNEAQ (reference sequence). CDR3 size: 15 residues. CDR3 region: CASSLLDGTSYEQYF. CDR3 sequence (DNA): TGTGCCAGCAGTCTCCTAGACGGGACTTCCTACGAGCAGTACTTC.

V gene TRBV7-2 combines with J gene TRBJ1-1; tentatively, D is TRBD1 (5 bases). The germline V and J ends were trimmed by 5 bases and 0 bases, with 10 bases remaining between them. This CDR3 is built from 14 residues. Germline V CDR1 and CDR2: SGHTA, FQGNSA. CDR3 sequence: CASSPSGMNTEAFF. The CDR3 DNA is TGTGCCAGCAGCCCGTCAGGGATGAACACTGAAGCTTTCTTT.

CDR3 amino acids: CASSLKGQQNSRQYV. The DNA of the CDR3 is TGCGCCAGCAGCTTGAAGGGCCAGCAGAATTCTCGGCAGTACGTC. V is TRBV5-1 and J is TRBJ2-7; unclear D gene. The CDR3 contains 15 residues. Trimming shortened V by 1 base and J by 9 bases, and 20 bases separated the two germline ends. From germline, CDR1 is SGHRS and CDR2 YFSETQ.

The J gene is TRBJ2-2, the V gene TRBV9, with D perhaps TRBD2 (5 bases). There are 14 residues in the CDR3. The germline V gene encodes CDR1 SGDLS and CDR2 YYNGEE. The ends were cut back, 9 bases at V and 2 bases at J, with 14 bases in the middle. The CDR3 DNA reads as TGTGCCACCCGGCCCGGGGAAAACACCGGGGAGCTGTTTTTT. It specifies CATRPGENTGELFF.